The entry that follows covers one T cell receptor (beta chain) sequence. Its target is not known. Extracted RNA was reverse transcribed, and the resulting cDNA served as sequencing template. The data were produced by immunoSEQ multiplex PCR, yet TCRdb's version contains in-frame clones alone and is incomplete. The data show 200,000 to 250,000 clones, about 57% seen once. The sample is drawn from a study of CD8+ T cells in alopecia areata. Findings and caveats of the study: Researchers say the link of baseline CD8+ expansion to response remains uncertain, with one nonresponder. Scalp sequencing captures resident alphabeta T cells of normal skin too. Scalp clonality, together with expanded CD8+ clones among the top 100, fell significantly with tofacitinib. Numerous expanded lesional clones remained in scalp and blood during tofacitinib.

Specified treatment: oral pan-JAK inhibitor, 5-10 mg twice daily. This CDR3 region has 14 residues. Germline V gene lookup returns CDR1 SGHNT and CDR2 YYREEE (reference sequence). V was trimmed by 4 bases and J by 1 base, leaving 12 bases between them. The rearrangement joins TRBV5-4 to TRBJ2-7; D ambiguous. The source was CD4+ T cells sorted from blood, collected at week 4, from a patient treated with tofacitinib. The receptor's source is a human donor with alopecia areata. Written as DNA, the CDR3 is TGTGCCAGCAGCCGGACGGATCAATCCTACGAGCAGTACTTC. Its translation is CASSRTDQSYEQYF.